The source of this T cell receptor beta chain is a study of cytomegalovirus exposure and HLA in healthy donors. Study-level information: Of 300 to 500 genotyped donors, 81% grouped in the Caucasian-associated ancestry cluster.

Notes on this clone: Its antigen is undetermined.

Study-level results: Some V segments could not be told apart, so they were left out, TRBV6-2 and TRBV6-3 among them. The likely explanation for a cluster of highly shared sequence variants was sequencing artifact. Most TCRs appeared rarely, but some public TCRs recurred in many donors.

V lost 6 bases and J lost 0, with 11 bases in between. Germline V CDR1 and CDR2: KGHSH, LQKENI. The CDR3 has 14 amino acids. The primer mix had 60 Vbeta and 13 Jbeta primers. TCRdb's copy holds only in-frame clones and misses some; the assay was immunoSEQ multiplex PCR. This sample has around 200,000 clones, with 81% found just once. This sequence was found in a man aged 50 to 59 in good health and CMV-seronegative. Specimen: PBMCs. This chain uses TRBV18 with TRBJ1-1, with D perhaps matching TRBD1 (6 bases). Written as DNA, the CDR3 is TGTGCCAGCTCCCAAGGACAGATGAACACTGAAGCTTTCTTT. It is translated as CASSQGQMNTEAFF.